This T cell receptor beta chain was found in a study of CDR3 diversity in severe acne. V shed 6 bases and J shed 2 bases, with 12 bases lying between them. The CDR3 is made up of 14 amino acids. The germline V gene encodes CDR1 MDHEN and CDR2 SYDVKM. TCRdb ran MiXCR on the PCR reads and lists one entry per CDR3 protein. The repertoire holds some 84,000 distinct CDR3 sequences, around 50% seen once, with about a tenth in the top ten. This clonotype was counted at least ten times. The receptor was isolated from a male donor in good health, serving as a control. The sequenced sample consisted of blood. The chain has TRBV28 and TRBJ2-3; D is uncertain. The CDR3, as DNA: TGTGCCAGCAGAATTGCCGGCCTCACAGATACGCAGTATTTT. Amino acids: CASRIAGLTDTQYF.